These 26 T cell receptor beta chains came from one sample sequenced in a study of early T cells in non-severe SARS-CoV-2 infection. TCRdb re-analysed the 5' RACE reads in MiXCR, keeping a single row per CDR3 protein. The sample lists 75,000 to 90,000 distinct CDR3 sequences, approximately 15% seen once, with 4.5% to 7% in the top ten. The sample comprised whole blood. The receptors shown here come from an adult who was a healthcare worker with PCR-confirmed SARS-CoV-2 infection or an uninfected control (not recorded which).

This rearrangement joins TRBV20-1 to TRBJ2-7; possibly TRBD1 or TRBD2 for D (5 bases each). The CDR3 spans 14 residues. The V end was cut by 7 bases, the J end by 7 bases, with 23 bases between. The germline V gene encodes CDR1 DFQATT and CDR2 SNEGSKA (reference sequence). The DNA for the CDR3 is TGCAGTGTTAGGACCGCCGGGACCACTTTGGAGCAGTACTTC. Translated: CSVRTAGTTLEQYF.

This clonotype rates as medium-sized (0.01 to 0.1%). The chain's CDR3 is CSVSPRTLAGLSYNEQFF. Here the CDR3 DNA reads TGCAGTGTTTCCCCGCGGACCTTAGCGGGTCTCTCCTACAATGAGCAGTTCTTC. The chain employs TRBV20-1 and TRBJ2-1; TRBD2 aligns across 7 bases. The CDR3 runs 18 residues. The germline CDR1 and CDR2 sequences are DFQATT and SNEGSKA (reference sequence). Unmatched junction bases numbered 18, after V lost 7 bases and J lost 0 bases.

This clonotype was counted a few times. This CDR3 is CASSEAGDYGYTF. The CDR3 bases are TGTGCCAGCAGTGAAGCTGGGGATTATGGCTACACCTTC. This chain joins TRBV6-1 and TRBJ1-2; D call uncertain. V lost 0 bases and J lost 5, with 7 bases in between. The CDR3 is 13 amino acids. The V gene's germline CDR1 is MNHNS and CDR2 SASEGT.

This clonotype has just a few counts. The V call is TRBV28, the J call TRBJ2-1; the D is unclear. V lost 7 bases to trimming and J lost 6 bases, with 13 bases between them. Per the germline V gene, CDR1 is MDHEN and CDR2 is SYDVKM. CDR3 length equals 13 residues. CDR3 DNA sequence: TGTGCCAGCATCCGAGAGTTAGGCAATGAGCAGTTCTTC. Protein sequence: CASIRELGNEQFF.

Here the CDR3 DNA reads TGTGCCAGCAGCCCCGGACAGCCGTACGAGCAGTACTTC. As protein: CASSPGQPYEQYF. This chain links TRBV3-1 with TRBJ2-7, with D perhaps matching TRBD1 (6 bases). The CDR3 covers 13 residues. The germline gives CDR1 LGHDT, CDR2 YNNKEL (reference sequence). Trimming removed 4 bases at V and 4 bases at J, with 11 bases between.

CDR3 loop: CASSLDSHSPLHF. The DNA of the CDR3 is TGTGCCAGCAGCTTAGACAGTCATTCACCCCTCCACTTT. The chain uses TRBV7-9 and TRBJ1-6; D is unclear. V was cut by 1 base and J by 8 bases, with 6 bases left in between. Germline CDR1 and CDR2: SEHNR and FQNEAQ (reference sequence). The CDR3 runs to 13 residues.

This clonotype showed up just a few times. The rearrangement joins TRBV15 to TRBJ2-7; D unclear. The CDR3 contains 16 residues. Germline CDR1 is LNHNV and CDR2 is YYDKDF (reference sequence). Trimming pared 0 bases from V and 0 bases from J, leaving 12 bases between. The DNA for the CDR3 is TGTGCCACCAGCAGAGACCGACCGGACGTCTCCTACGAGCAGTACTTC. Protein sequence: CATSRDRPDVSYEQYF.

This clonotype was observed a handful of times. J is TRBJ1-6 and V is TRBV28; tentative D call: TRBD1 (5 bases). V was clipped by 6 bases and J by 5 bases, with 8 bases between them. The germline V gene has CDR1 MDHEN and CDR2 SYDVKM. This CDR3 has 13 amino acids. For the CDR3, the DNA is TGTGCCAGCAGCAGGGTGGATAATTCACCCCTCCACTTT. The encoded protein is CASSRVDNSPLHF.

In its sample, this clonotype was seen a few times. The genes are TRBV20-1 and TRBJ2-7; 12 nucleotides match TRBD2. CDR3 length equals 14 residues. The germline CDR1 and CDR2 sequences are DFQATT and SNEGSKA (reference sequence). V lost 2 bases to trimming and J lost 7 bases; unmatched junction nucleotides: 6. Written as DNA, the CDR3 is TGCAGTGCTAGACTAGCGGGAGGGCCGGGGGAGCAGTACTTC. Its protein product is CSARLAGGPGEQYF.

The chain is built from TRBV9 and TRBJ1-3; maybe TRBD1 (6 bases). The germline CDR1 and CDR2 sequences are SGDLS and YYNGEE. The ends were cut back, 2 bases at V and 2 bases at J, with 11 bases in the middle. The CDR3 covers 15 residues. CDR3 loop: CASSVDTGTGNTIYF. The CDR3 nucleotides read TGTGCCAGCAGCGTTGACACAGGGACTGGAAACACCATATATTTT.

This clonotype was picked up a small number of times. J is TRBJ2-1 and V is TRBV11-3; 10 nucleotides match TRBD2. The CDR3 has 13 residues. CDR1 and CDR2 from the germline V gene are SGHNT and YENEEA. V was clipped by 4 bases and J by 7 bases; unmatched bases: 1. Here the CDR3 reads CASSSSGGNEQFF. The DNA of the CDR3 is TGTGCCAGCAGCTCTAGCGGGGGTAATGAGCAGTTCTTC.

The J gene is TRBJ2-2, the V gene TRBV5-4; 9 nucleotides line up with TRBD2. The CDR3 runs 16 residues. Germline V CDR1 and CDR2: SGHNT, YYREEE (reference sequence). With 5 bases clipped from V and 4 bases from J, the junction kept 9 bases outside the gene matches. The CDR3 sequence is CASSSIAGAGTGELFF. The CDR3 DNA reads TGTGCCAGCAGTTCTATAGCGGGAGCGGGCACCGGGGAGCTGTTTTTT.

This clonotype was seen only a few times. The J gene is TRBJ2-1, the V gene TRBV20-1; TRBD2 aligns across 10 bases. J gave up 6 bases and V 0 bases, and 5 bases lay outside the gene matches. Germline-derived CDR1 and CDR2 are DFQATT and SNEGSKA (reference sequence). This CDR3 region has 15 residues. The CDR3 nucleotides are TGCAGTGCTAGAGATCGCACTAGCGGGACCAATGAGCAGTTCTTC. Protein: CSARDRTSGTNEQFF.

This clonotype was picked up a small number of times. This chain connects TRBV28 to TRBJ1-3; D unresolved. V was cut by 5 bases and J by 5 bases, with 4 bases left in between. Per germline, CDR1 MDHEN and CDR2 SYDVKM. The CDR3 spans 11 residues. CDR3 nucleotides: TGTGCCAGCAGTCTGCGAAACACCATATATTTT. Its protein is CASSLRNTIYF. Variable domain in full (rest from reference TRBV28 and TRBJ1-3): DVKVTQSSRYLVKRTGEKVFLECVQDMDHENMFWYRQDPGLGLRLIYFSYDVKMKEKGDIPEGYSVSREKKERFSLILESASTNQTSMYLCASSLRNTIYFGEGSWLTVV.

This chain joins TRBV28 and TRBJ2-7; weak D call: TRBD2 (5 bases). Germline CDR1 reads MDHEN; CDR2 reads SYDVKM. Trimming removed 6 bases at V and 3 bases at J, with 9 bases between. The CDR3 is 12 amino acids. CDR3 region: CASRYRDYEQYF. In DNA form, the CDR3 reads TGTGCCAGCAGATATCGGGACTACGAGCAGTACTTC.

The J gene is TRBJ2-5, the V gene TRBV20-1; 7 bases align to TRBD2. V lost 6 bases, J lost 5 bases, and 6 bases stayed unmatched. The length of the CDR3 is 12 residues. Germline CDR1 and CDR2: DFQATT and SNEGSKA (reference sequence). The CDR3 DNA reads TGCAGTGCAATGACTAGCAGCGAGACCCAGTACTTC. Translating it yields CSAMTSSETQYF.

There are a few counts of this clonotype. The CDR3 loop reads CSARDLGGRYNEQFF. The CDR3 coding sequence is TGCAGTGCTAGAGATCTAGGGGGCCGCTACAATGAGCAGTTCTTC. The J gene is TRBJ2-1, the V gene TRBV20-1, with 7 bases that match TRBD1. Germline V gives CDR1 DFQATT, CDR2 SNEGSKA (reference sequence). The V segment lost 0 bases and the J segment 3 bases; nucleotides outside the gene matches: 5. The CDR3 contains 15 residues.

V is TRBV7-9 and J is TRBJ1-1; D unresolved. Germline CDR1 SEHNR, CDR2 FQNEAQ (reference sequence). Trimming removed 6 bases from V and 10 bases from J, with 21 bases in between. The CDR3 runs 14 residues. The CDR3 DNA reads TGTGCCAGCAGGTGGGAGGGTACGACGGATGGAGCTTTCTTT. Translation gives CASRWEGTTDGAFF.

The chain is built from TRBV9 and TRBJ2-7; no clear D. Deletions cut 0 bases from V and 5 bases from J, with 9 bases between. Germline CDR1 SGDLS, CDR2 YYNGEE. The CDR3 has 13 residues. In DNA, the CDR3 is TGTGCCAGCAGCGTAGCTTTGGCTGACGAGCAGTACTTC. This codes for CASSVALADEQYF.

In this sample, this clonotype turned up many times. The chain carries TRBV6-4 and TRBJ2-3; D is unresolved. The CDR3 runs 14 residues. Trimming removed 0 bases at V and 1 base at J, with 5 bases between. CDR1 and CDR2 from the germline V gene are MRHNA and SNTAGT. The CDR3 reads CASSDSLGTDTQYF. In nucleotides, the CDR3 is TGTGCCAGCAGTGACTCGTTGGGCACAGATACGCAGTATTTT.

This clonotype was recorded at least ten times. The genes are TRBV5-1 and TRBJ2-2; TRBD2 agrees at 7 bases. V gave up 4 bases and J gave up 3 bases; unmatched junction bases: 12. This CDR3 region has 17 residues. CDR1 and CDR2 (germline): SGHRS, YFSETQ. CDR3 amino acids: CASSLEFGGRYTGELFF. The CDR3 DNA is TGCGCCAGCAGCCTCGAGTTTGGCGGGAGATACACCGGGGAGCTGTTTTTT.

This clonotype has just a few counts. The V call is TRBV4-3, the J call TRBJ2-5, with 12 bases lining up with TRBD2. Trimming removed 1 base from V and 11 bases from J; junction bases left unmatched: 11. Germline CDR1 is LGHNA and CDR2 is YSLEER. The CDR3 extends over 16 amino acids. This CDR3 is CASSQGSPGLAGKQYF. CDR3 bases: TGCGCCAGCAGCCAAGGTTCCCCCGGACTAGCGGGAAAACAGTACTTC.

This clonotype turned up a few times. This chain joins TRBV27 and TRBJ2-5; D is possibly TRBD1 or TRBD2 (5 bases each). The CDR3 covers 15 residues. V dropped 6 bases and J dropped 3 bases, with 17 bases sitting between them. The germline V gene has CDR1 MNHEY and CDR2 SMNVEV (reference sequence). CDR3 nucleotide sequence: TGTGCCAGCAGCCCCACTATGAGAGGGGAAGAGACCCAGTACTTC. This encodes CASSPTMRGEETQYF.

The CDR3 sequence: CASSFRQSPEAFF. The CDR3 region has the DNA TGTGCCAGCAGTTTTCGGCAGAGCCCAGAAGCTTTCTTT. The gene calls are TRBV28 and TRBJ1-1; D unclear. Germline V gene data show CDR1 as MDHEN and CDR2 as SYDVKM. The CDR3 has 13 residues. Trimming pared 3 bases from V and 8 bases from J, leaving 13 bases between.

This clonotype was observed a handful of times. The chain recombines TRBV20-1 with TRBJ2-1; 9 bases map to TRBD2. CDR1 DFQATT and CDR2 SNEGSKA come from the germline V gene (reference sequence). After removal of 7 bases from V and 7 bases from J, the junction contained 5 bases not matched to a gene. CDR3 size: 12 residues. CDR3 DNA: TGCAGTGGTGGTAGCGGGAGTAATGAGCAGTTCTTC. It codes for CSGGSGSNEQFF.

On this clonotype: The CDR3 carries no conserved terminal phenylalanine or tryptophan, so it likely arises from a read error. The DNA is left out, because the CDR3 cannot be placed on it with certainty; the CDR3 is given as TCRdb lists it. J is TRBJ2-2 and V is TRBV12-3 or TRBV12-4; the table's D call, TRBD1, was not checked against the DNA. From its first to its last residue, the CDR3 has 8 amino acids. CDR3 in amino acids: CAPTRAAL.